These 31 T cell receptor beta chains came from one sample sequenced in a study of CD8 T cells in Susac syndrome. RNA in amounts of about 0.5 to 1 ug was reverse transcribed with random hexamers. MiXCR was run by TCRdb on the immunoSEQ multiplex PCR reads, yielding one entry per CDR3 protein. The profile covers 230,000 or so distinct CDR3 sequences, with 95% appearing a single time and 0.085% to 0.095% taken by the ten largest. The sample was CD4+ T cells from PBMCs. The receptors come from a human donor with multiple sclerosis.

The chain links TRBV14 to TRBJ1-1, with TRBD1 as a possible D gene (5 bases). The CDR3 loop spans 15 amino acids. The germline V gene encodes CDR1 SGHDN and CDR2 FVKESK. V was cut by 5 bases and J by 6 bases, with 19 bases left in between. The CDR3 protein is CASSSRPRGGSEAFF. CDR3 nucleotides: TGTGCCAGCAGCTCAAGACCACGCGGGGGGTCTGAAGCTTTCTTT. The full variable domain, completed using reference TRBV14 and TRBJ1-1, is EAGVTQFPSHSVIEKGQTVTLRCDPISGHDNLYWYRRVMGKEIKFLLHFVKESKQDESGMPNNRFLAERTGGTYSTLKVQPAELEDSGVYFCASSSRPRGGSEAFFGQGTRLTVV.

This sequence joins TRBV12-3 or TRBV12-4 and TRBJ2-7, with unresolved D. CDR3 length: 12 residues. V was trimmed by 6 bases and J by 2 bases, leaving 8 bases between them. The CDR3 DNA reads as TGTGCCAGCAGGAATTACCCCTACGAGCAGTACTTC. Its protein is CASRNYPYEQYF.

This CDR3 reads CASSQVAGQPQHF. DNA of the CDR3: TGTGCCAGCAGCCAAGTCGCAGGACAGCCCCAGCATTTT. The chain joins TRBV3-1 to TRBJ1-5; unclear D gene. V was shortened by 1 base and J by 7 bases, with 8 bases between the two germline ends. The CDR3 consists of 13 residues. Germline V gene data show CDR1 as LGHDT and CDR2 as YNNKEL (reference sequence).

The chain combines TRBV28 with TRBJ2-7; D remains ambiguous. Trimming removed 6 bases at V and 5 bases at J, with 11 bases between. The CDR3 contains 12 residues. CDR1 is MDHEN and CDR2 is SYDVKM in the germline V gene. The CDR3 nucleotides are TGTGCCAGCAGGCAAACTTGGGACGAGCAGTACTTC. Protein sequence: CASRQTWDEQYF.

This chain joins TRBV4-1 and TRBJ2-7; no firm D call. Trimming shortened V by 2 bases and J by 4 bases, and 12 bases separated the two germline ends. Germline CDR1 is MGHRA and CDR2 is YSYEKL. The CDR3 covers 14 residues. The CDR3 DNA follows: TGCGCCAGCAGCCAATACCCCGATCGGTACGAGCAGTACTTC. Its translation: CASSQYPDRYEQYF.

The chain has TRBV7-2 and TRBJ2-7; TRBD2 matches 7 bases. V was pared by 8 bases and J by 5 bases, with 9 bases of the junction left unmatched. The CDR3 has 13 amino acids. The germline V gene encodes CDR1 SGHTA and CDR2 FQGNSA. CDR3 loop: CASARGEGDEQYF. CDR3 coding DNA: TGTGCCAGCGCACGGGGGGAAGGGGACGAGCAGTACTTC.

This chain links TRBV28 with TRBJ2-7; TRBD1 matches 10 bases. Germline V gives CDR1 MDHEN, CDR2 SYDVKM. The junction had 7 bases not matched to a gene; V was cut back by 5 bases and J by 3 bases. CDR3 length: 15 amino acids. The CDR3 here is CASSEVGTGDYEQYF. The CDR3 DNA follows: TGTGCCAGCAGTGAGGTGGGGACAGGGGACTACGAGCAGTACTTC.

V gene TRBV5-1 combines with J gene TRBJ2-1; 7 bases map to TRBD2. The J segment lost 4 bases and the V segment lost 0 bases, leaving 4 bases of the junction unmatched. CDR1 and CDR2 from the germline V gene are SGHRS and YFSETQ. The length of the CDR3 is 15 residues. The CDR3: CASSLEVAGYNEQFF. The CDR3 bases are TGCGCCAGCAGCTTGGAGGTAGCGGGTTACAATGAGCAGTTCTTC.

This chain uses TRBV7-2 with TRBJ2-3; D is perhaps TRBD1 (5 bases). This CDR3 region has 15 residues. From germline, CDR1 is SGHTA and CDR2 FQGNSA. Trimming took 1 base from V and 1 from J, leaving 9 bases between them. The CDR3 loop reads CASSLVPGRTDTQYF. The CDR3 DNA is TGTGCCAGCAGCTTAGTCCCAGGGCGCACAGATACGCAGTATTTT.

V usage is TRBV29-1 and J usage is TRBJ2-7, with a weak D call TRBD2 (6 bases). V was shortened by 7 bases and J by 4 bases, with 17 bases between the two germline ends. The CDR3 is 13 amino acids. The germline V gene encodes CDR1 SQVTM and CDR2 ANQGSEA. The DNA for the CDR3 is TGCAGCGCCCTCGGCCGGGACTTGTACGAGCAGTACTTC. Translating it yields CSALGRDLYEQYF.

V is TRBV7-3 and J is TRBJ2-1, with TRBD2 matching over 7 bases. Per the germline V gene, CDR1 is SGHTA and CDR2 is FQGTGA. Trimming cost V 2 bases and J 10 bases; bases outside gene matches: 2. The CDR3 has 12 residues. CDR3 coding DNA: TGTGCCAGCAGCTTAGCGGGAGAGGAGCAGTTCTTC. Amino acid sequence: CASSLAGEEQFF.

The V gene is TRBV30, the J gene TRBJ1-1, with 8 bases fitting TRBD1. The length of the CDR3 is 13 residues. Germline V CDR1 and CDR2: GTSNPN, SVGIG (reference sequence). Trimming cost V 5 bases and J 5 bases; bases outside gene matches: 7. The CDR3 loop is CAWSDRGWTEAFF. CDR3 nucleotides: TGTGCCTGGTCCGACAGGGGTTGGACTGAAGCTTTCTTT.

The rearrangement links TRBV29-1 to TRBJ1-3; no definite D call. CDR1 SQVTM and CDR2 ANQGSEA come from the germline V gene. Trimming stripped 6 bases from V and 1 base from J, with 19 bases between. The CDR3 covers 16 residues. The CDR3 sequence: CSVKRSGYGSGNTIYF. For the CDR3, the DNA is TGCAGCGTGAAGAGAAGCGGGTACGGATCTGGAAACACCATATATTTT.

This sequence joins TRBV20-1 and TRBJ2-7, with unresolved D. CDR1 is DFQATT and CDR2 is SNEGSKA in the germline V gene (reference sequence). V lost 6 bases, J lost 1 base, and 10 bases lay in between. The CDR3 extends over 12 amino acids. CDR3 nucleotides: TGCAGTGCCCCGGACGGTTCCTACGAGCAGTACTTC. Translating gives CSAPDGSYEQYF.

The chain is built from TRBV5-1 and TRBJ2-1, with 12 positions matching TRBD2. The CDR3 is 16 residues long. Trimming at V came to 6 bases and at J to 3 bases, leaving 7 bases not matched to a gene. Germline V gene lookup returns CDR1 SGHRS and CDR2 YFSETQ. The CDR3 nucleotides are TGCGCCAGCACCTGGACTAGCGGGGAAAACTACAATGAGCAGTTCTTC. Protein sequence: CASTWTSGENYNEQFF.

The chain joins TRBV6-5 to TRBJ1-2; D not resolved. Trimming removed 5 bases from V and 8 bases from J, with 18 bases in between. The CDR3 extends over 14 amino acids. The germline gives CDR1 MNHEY, CDR2 SVGAGI. The CDR3 here is CASSPRARVKGYTF. As DNA, the CDR3 is TGTGCCAGCAGTCCCCGGGCCAGAGTGAAGGGCTACACCTTC.

CDR3 coding DNA: TGTGCCACCAGCAGAGATTTGACTAGGAGCAATGAGCAGTTCTTC. It yields the protein CATSRDLTRSNEQFF. J is TRBJ2-1 and V is TRBV15; D possibly corresponds to TRBD2 (6 bases). The V gene lost 0 bases and the J gene lost 6 bases, with 12 bases spanning the gap. The CDR3 contains 15 residues. Germline V CDR1 and CDR2: LNHNV, YYDKDF (reference sequence).

The chain carries TRBV2 and TRBJ2-1; perhaps TRBD2 as D (5 bases). CDR3 length: 13 residues. The V and J ends lost 6 bases and 9 bases respectively, with 15 bases between them. CDR1 and CDR2 from the germline V gene are SNHLY and FYNNEI. In DNA form, the CDR3 reads TGTGCCAGCAGCCCCATCCCACGGGGTGAGCAGTTCTTC. Amino acids: CASSPIPRGEQFF.

The gene calls are TRBV7-8 and TRBJ2-7, with D tentatively TRBD1 or TRBD2 (5 bases each). The CDR3 has 14 residues. Germline V CDR1 and CDR2: SGHVS, FQNEAQ. V gave up 3 bases and J gave up 6 bases, with 15 bases separating them. The CDR3 nucleotides are TGTGCCAGCAGCTTTCTGAGGCAGGGACGCGAGCAGTACTTC. Translating it yields CASSFLRQGREQYF.

The rearrangement links TRBV7-2 to TRBJ2-1; D may be TRBD2 (6 bases). This CDR3 spans 15 amino acids. Per the germline V gene, CDR1 is SGHTA and CDR2 is FQGNSA. Trimming took 0 bases from V and 8 from J, leaving 14 bases between them. The CDR3 DNA reads as TGTGCCAGCAGCTTAGCGGTGTCTAGGAGGGATGAGCAGTTCTTC. It encodes CASSLAVSRRDEQFF.

V and J are TRBV4-2 and TRBJ2-5; D possibly corresponds to TRBD2 (5 bases). With 0 bases removed from V and 7 bases from J, the gap between germline ends came to 18 bases. CDR3 size: 16 residues. Germline CDR1 reads LGHNA; CDR2 reads YNFKEQ. CDR3: CASSQEPIVRGGTQYF. CDR3 nucleotide sequence: TGTGCCAGCAGCCAAGAGCCAATAGTTCGGGGTGGGACCCAGTACTTC.

This clonotype was seen just once. The chain joins TRBV20-1 to TRBJ1-2, with D unresolved. Germline V CDR1 and CDR2: DFQATT, SNEGSKA (reference sequence). Trimming cost V 0 bases and J 1 base, with 9 bases left between them. CDR3 length: 14 residues. The CDR3 DNA is TGCAGTGCTAGAGATGGGCGGGGTAACTATGGCTACACCTTC. Its translation: CSARDGRGNYGYTF.

The gene calls are TRBV3-1 and TRBJ2-7, with TRBD1 matching over 8 bases. The trim removed 0 bases at V and 2 bases at J, leaving 6 bases unmatched. In germline, CDR1 is LGHDT, CDR2 YNNKEL (reference sequence). This CDR3 spans 16 amino acids. CDR3 region: CASSQDRDRFTYEQYF. The DNA of the CDR3 is TGTGCCAGCAGCCAAGATCGGGACAGGTTTACCTACGAGCAGTACTTC.

This clonotype was seen only once. The chain employs TRBV15 and TRBJ2-7; TRBD1 matches at 9 bases. V was pared by 0 bases and J by 2 bases, with 2 bases of the junction left unmatched. The CDR3 extends over 15 amino acids. CDR1 LNHNV and CDR2 YYDKDF come from the germline V gene (reference sequence). The CDR3 DNA reads TGTGCCACCAGCAGAGATAGGACAGGGGCCTACGAGCAGTACTTC. It translates to CATSRDRTGAYEQYF.

This rearrangement joins TRBV9 to TRBJ2-5; tentatively, D is TRBD1 or TRBD2 (5 bases each). The CDR3 loop spans 14 amino acids. From germline, CDR1 is SGDLS and CDR2 YYNGEE. Trimming removed 4 bases at V and 3 bases at J, with 13 bases between. CDR3 amino acids: CASSRGAYKETQYF. The CDR3 DNA follows: TGTGCCAGCAGCCGAGGGGCATATAAAGAGACCCAGTACTTC. Variable domain in full (rest from reference TRBV9 and TRBJ2-5): DSGVTQTPKHLITATGQRVTLRCSPRSGDLSVYWYQQSLDQGLQFLIQYYNGEERAKGNILERFSAQQFPDLHSELNLSSLELGDSALYFCASSRGAYKETQYFGPGTRLLVL.

The CDR3 is CASSYAGTGTQETQYF. The DNA of the CDR3 is TGTGCCAGCAGTTACGCGGGGACAGGGACCCAAGAGACCCAGTACTTC. The chain carries TRBV6-5 and TRBJ2-5, with 9 bases identical to TRBD1. Germline CDR1 and CDR2: MNHEY and SVGAGI. The CDR3 totals 16 residues. V lost 2 bases to trimming and J lost 1 base; unmatched junction nucleotides: 5.

The V gene is TRBV3-1, the J gene TRBJ2-1; the match to TRBD2 covers 7 bases. V trimming: 3 bases; J trimming: 6 bases; junction bases outside the gene matches: 14. CDR1 is LGHDT, CDR2 YNNKEL, per germline (reference sequence). The CDR3 is 17 amino acids. The DNA of the CDR3 is TGTGCCAGCAGCCAGCCTAAGAAACGAGGGAGGGTCAATGAGCAGTTCTTC. This codes for CASSQPKKRGRVNEQFF.

V gene TRBV29-1 combines with J gene TRBJ2-7, with 8 bases aligning to TRBD1. Trimming took 6 bases from V and 2 from J; bases not matched to a gene: 6. Germline loops: CDR1 SQVTM, CDR2 ANQGSEA. The CDR3 covers 13 residues. CDR3 amino acids: CSVDQGAPYEQYF. The CDR3 DNA reads as TGCAGCGTAGACCAGGGGGCCCCCTACGAGCAGTACTTC.

This clonotype showed up just once. J is TRBJ2-5 and V is TRBV20-1, with 10 nucleotides matching TRBD1. The CDR3 is 18 amino acids. The trim removed 0 bases at V and 5 bases at J, leaving 15 bases unmatched. Germline V CDR1 and CDR2: DFQATT, SNEGSKA (reference sequence). The CDR3 protein is CSARDGDGQGGFKETQYF. Here the CDR3 DNA reads TGCAGTGCTAGAGATGGGGACGGACAGGGGGGTTTCAAGGAGACCCAGTACTTC.

The chain uses TRBV28 and TRBJ1-4, with D uncertain. The CDR3 extends over 14 amino acids. The V gene lost 1 base and the J gene lost 5 bases, with 8 bases spanning the gap. CDR1 and CDR2 from the germline V gene are MDHEN and SYDVKM. CDR3: CASSLYVKNEKLFF. Here the CDR3 DNA reads TGTGCCAGCAGTTTATACGTGAAGAATGAAAAACTGTTTTTT.

V gene TRBV25-1 combines with J gene TRBJ2-1; no clear D gene. V lost 3 bases and J lost 9, with 18 bases in between. Germline CDR1 reads MGHDK; CDR2 reads SYGVNS. The CDR3 loop spans 15 amino acids. Here the CDR3 DNA reads TGTGCCAGCAGTGACTTCGACGGTGGCTACGGTGAGCAGTTCTTC. This translates into CASSDFDGGYGEQFF.